The following is a T cell receptor (beta chain) sequence with its context. The sample belongs to a study of blood T cell repertoires in COVID-19. On the study more broadly: COVID-19 samples, acute and convalescent, were from the United States, Italy and Spain. From T cells, B-cell-depleted T cells, or PBMCs came the material, which was cDNA or gDNA.

V dropped 3 bases and J dropped 7; count of bases not matched to a gene: 5. CDR3 length: 13 residues. Authors' methods: Quantification of nucleated cells was approximated via reference gene primer amplification. Data came from immunoSEQ multiplex PCR; TCRdb stores just in-frame clones and leaves some out. V and J calls and clone size are as listed in that table; D and trimming were resolved from the DNA. This sample yields 160,000 or so clones, of which 90% are seen a single time; 15% to 20% belongs to the top ten. This sequence joins TRBV23-1 and TRBJ1-2, with 7 bases identical to TRBD1. TRBV23-1 is known as an ORF, though its function is uncertain. Input material: peripheral blood. This clonotype originated in a man between 60 and 75 years old with active or convalescent COVID-19. The CDR3 coding sequence is TGCGCCAGCAGTCACCAACGACAGGGTGGCTACACCTTC. Protein product: CASSHQRQGGYTF.